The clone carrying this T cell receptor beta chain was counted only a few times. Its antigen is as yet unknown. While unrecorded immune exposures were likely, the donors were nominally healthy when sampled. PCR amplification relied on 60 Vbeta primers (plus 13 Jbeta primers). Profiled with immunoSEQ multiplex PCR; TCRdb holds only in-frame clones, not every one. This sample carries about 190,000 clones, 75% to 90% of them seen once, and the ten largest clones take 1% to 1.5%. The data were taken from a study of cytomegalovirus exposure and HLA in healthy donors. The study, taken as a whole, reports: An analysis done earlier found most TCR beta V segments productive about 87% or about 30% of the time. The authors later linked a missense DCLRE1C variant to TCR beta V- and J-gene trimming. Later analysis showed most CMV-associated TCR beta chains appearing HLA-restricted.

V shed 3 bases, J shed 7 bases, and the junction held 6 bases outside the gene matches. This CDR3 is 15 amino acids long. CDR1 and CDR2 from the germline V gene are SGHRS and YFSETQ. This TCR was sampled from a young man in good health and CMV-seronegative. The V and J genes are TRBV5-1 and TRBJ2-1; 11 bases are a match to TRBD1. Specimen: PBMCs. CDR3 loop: CASSWTGGGSNEQFF. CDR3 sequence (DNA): TGCGCCAGCAGCTGGACAGGGGGCGGTTCGAATGAGCAGTTCTTC. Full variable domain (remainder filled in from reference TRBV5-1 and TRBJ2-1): KAGVTQTPRYLIKTRGQQVTLSCSPISGHRSVSWYQQTPGQGLQFLFEYFSETQRNKGNFPGRFSGRQFSNSRSEMNVSTLELGDSALYLCASSWTGGGSNEQFFGPGTRLTVL.